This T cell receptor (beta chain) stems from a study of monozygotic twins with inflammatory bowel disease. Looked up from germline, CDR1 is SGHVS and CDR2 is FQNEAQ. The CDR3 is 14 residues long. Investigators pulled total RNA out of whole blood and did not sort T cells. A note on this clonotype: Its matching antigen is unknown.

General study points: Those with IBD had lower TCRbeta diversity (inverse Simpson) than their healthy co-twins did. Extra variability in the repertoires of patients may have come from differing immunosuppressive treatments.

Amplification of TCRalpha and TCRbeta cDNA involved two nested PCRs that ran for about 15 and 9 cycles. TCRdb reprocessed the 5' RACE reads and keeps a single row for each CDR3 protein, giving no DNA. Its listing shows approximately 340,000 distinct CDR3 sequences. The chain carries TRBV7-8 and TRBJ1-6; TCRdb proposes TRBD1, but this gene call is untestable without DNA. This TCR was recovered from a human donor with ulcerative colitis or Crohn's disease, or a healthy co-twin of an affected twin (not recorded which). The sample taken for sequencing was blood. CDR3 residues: CASSLRGGNSPLHF.